This T cell receptor beta chain emerged from a study of memory CD4+ T cells and cytomegalovirus serostatus. The CDR3 covers 14 residues. The V gene end was trimmed by 4 bases and the J gene end by 4 bases; junction bases not matched to a gene: 6. Germline CDR1 LGHNA, CDR2 YSLEER. The sort gate was single viable CD3+CD4+CD8-CD45RO+ cells for memory CD4+ T cells. Measured with immunoSEQ multiplex PCR; TCRdb has only the in-frame clones, and not every one. The sample records some 95,000 clones, 75% to 90% being singletons. The sequenced sample consisted of memory CD4+ T cells from blood. This sequence originates from an adult in good health and CMV-seropositive. This chain joins TRBV4-3 and TRBJ1-2; 7 bases fit TRBD1. DNA of the CDR3: TGCGCCAGCAGCCGCGGACAGGTGTCCTATGGCTACACCTTC. Translating gives CASSRGQVSYGYTF.